The T cell receptor beta chain described here comes from a study of shared clonotypes between healthy human individuals. On the study more broadly: CD4 naive and memory got three plates each, CD8 naive two, CD8 memory one.

All the donors were Caucasian adults who lived in Nashville, Tennessee. Assay runs were performed at deep level. Original analysis: ImmunoSEQ gave junction-only sequences without quality scores, so filtering differed. Method: immunoSEQ multiplex PCR; TCRdb's copy keeps in-frame clones and lacks some. Clonal size and the V and J genes are those of that table, whereas D and trimming came from the DNA. The sample holds more than 1,200,000 clones, around 98.5% seen once. This clone was recorded only once. The CDR3 runs 12 residues. CDR1 is ENHRY, CDR2 SYGVKD, per germline. Trimming shortened V by 5 bases and J by 4 bases, and 8 bases separated the two germline ends.

This clonotype was obtained from a man aged 25 to 45 in good health. The specimen sequenced was naive CD4+ T cells sorted from blood. As to subset: CD45RA+ positively selected. The rearrangement uses TRBV10-3 and TRBJ2-5; D is unclear. The CDR3 nucleotides read TGTGCCATCAGTCGGATAGGAGAGACCCAGTACTTC. As protein: CAISRIGETQYF.